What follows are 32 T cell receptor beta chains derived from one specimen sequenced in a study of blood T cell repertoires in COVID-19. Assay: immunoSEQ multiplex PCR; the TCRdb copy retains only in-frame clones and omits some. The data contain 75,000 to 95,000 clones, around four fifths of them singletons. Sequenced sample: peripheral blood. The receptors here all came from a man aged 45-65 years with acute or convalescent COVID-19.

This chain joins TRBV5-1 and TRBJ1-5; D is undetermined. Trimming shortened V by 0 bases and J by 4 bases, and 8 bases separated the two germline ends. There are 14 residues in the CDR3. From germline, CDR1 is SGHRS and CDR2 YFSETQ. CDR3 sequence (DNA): TGCGCCAGCAGCTTGGATGGGCCGAATCAGCCCCAGCATTTT. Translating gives CASSLDGPNQPQHF.

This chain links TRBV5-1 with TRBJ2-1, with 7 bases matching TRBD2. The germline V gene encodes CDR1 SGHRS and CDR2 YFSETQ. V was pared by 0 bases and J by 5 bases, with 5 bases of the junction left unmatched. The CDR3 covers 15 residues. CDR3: CASSLVASGNNEQFF. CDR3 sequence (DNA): TGCGCCAGCAGCTTGGTGGCTAGCGGAAACAATGAGCAGTTCTTC.

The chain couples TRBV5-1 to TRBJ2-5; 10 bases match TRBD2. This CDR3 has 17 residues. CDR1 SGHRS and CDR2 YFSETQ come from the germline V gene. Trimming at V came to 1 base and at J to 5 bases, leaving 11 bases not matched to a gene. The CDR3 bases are TGCGCCAGCAGCTTGAATCCAGCGGGGGGGCTCGGGGAGACCCAGTACTTC. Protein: CASSLNPAGGLGETQYF.

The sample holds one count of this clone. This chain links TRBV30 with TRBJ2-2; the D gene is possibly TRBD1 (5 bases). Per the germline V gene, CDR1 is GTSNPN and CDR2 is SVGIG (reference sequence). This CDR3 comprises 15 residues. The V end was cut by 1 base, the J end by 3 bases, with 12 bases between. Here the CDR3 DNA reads TGTGCCTGGAGTGCCTCAGGGTTATACACCGGGGAGCTGTTTTTT. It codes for CAWSASGLYTGELFF.

The CDR3 protein is CASSYVIGDREDYNSPLHF. The CDR3 nucleotides read TGTGCCAGCAGTTATGTCATCGGGGACAGGGAAGACTATAATTCACCCCTCCACTTT. J is TRBJ1-6 and V is TRBV6-2 or TRBV6-3, with 9 bases lining up with TRBD1. The CDR3 is 19 amino acids. Trimming cost V 3 bases and J 3 bases; bases outside gene matches: 12. In germline, CDR1 is MNHEY, CDR2 SVGEGT.

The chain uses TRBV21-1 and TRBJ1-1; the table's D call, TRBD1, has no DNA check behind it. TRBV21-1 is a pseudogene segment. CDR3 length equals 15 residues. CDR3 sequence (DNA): TGTGCCAGCAGCAGAAAAGACAGGGGTAAGACTGAAGCTTTCTTT. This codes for CASSRKDRGKTEAFF.

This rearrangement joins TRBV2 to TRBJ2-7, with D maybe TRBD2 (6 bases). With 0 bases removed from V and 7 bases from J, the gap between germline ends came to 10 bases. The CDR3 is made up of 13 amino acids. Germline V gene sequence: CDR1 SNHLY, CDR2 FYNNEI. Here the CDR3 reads CASSEAWAGEQYF. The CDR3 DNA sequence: TGTGCCAGCAGTGAAGCTTGGGCGGGGGAGCAGTACTTC.

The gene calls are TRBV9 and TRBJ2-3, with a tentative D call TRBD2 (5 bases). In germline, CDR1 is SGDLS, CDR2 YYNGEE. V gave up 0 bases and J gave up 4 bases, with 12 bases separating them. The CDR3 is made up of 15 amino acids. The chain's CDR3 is CASSVDPSLSDTQYF. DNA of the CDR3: TGTGCCAGCAGCGTAGACCCTAGCTTGTCAGATACGCAGTATTTT.

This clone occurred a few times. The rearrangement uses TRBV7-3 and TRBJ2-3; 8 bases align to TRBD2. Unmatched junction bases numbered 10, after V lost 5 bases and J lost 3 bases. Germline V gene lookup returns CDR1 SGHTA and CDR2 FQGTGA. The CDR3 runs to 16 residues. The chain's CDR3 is CASSAKAGVGTDTQYF. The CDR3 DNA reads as TGTGCCAGCAGCGCCAAAGCGGGAGTGGGGACAGATACGCAGTATTTT.

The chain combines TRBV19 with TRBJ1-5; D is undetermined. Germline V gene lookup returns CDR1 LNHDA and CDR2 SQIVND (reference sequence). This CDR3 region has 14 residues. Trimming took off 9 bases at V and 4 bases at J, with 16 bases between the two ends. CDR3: CASTRQVLNQPQHF. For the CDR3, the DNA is TGTGCCAGCACTAGACAAGTCTTGAATCAGCCCCAGCATTTT.

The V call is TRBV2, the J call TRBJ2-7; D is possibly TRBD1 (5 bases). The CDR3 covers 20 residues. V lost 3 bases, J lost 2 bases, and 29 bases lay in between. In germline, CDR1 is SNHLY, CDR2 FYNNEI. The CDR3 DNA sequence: TGTGCCAGCAGTGAGGAGCGAGGTCACAGGTTCCGACCCCAGGCCTACGAGCAGTACTTC. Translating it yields CASSEERGHRFRPQAYEQYF.

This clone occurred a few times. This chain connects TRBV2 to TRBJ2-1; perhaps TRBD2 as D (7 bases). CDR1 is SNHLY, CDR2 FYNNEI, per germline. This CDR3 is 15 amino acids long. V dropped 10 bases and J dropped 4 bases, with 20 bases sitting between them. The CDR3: CATLFRGGPYNEQFF. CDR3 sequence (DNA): TGTGCCACCCTCTTTCGCGGGGGCCCGTACAATGAGCAGTTCTTC.

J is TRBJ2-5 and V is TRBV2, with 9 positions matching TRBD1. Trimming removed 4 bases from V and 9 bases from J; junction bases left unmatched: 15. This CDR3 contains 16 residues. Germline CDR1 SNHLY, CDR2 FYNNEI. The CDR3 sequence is CASSGKNRGRLTAQYF. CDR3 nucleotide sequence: TGTGCCAGCAGTGGAAAGAACAGGGGGCGACTTACGGCCCAGTACTTC.

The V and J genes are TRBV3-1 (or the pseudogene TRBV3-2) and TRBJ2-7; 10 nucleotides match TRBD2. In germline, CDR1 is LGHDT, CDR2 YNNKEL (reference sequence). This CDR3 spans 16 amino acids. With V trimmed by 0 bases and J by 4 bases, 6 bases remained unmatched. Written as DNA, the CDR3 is TGTGCCAGCAGCCAAGACTCAGGGACTAGCGCTTACGAGCAGTACTTC. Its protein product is CASSQDSGTSAYEQYF.

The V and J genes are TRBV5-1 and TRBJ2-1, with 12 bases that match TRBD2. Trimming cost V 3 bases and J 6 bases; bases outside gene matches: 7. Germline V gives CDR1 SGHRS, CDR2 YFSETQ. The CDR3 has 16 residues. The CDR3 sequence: CASSSLTSGSTNEQFF. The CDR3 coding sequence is TGCGCCAGCAGCTCGCTGACTAGCGGGAGTACCAATGAGCAGTTCTTC.

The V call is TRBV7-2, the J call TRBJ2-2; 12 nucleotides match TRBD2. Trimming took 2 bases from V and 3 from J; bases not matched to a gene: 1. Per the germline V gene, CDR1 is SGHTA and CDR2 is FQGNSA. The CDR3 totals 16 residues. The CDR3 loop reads CASSLLAGGHTGELFF. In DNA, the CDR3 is TGTGCCAGCAGCTTACTAGCGGGGGGGCACACCGGGGAGCTGTTTTTT.

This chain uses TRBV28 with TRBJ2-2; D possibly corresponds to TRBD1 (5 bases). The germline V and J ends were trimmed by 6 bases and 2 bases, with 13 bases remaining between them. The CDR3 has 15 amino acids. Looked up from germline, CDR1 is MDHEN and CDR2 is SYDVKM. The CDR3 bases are TGTGCCAGCAGGCGGTTGGGGCCAAACACCGGGGAGCTGTTTTTT. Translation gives CASRRLGPNTGELFF.

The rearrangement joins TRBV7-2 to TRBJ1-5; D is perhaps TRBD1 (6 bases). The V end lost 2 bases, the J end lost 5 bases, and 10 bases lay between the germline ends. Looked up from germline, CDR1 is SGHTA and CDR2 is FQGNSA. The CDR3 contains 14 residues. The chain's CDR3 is CASSLNKGDQPQHF. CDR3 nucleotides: TGTGCCAGCAGCTTAAATAAGGGGGATCAGCCCCAGCATTTT.

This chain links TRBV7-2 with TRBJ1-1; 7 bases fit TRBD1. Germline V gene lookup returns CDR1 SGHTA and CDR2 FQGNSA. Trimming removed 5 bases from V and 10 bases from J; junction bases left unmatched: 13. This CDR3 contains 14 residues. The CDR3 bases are TGTGCCAGCAGCGAACCGGCCATCCGGGACAGAGCTTTCTTT. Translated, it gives CASSEPAIRDRAFF.

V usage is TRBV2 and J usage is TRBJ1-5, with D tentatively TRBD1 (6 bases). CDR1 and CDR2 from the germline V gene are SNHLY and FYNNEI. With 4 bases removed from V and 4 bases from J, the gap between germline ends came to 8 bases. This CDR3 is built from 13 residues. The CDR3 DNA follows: TGTGCCAGCAGTGGACAGGAGAATCAGCCCCAGCATTTT. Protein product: CASSGQENQPQHF.

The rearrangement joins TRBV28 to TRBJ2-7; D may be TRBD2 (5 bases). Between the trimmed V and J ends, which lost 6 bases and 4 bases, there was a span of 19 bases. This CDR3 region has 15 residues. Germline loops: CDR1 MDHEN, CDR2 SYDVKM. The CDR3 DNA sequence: TGTGCCAGCAGCGCACCGACGGGGATTCCGTACGAGCAGTACTTC. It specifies CASSAPTGIPYEQYF.

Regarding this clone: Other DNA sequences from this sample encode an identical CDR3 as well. The CDR3 protein is CASSYSQGNQPQHF. Written as DNA, the CDR3 is TGTGCCAGCAGTTACTCGCAGGGGAATCAGCCCCAGCATTTT. The V gene is TRBV6-5, the J gene TRBJ1-5; a possible D gene is TRBD1 (6 bases). CDR1 is MNHEY, CDR2 SVGAGI, per germline. The length of the CDR3 is 14 residues. V shed 0 bases and J shed 4 bases, with 7 bases lying between them.

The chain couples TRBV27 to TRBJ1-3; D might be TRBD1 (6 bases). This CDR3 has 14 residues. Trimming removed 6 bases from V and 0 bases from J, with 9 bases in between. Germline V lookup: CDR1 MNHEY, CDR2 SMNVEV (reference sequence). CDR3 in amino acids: CASRKQGSGNTIYF. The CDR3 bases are TGTGCCAGCAGGAAACAGGGCTCTGGAAACACCATATATTTT.

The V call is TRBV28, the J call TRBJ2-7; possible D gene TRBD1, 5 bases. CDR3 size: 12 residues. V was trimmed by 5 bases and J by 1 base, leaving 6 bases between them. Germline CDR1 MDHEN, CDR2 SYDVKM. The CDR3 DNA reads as TGTGCCAGCAGTCAGGGTTCCTACGAGCAGTACTTC. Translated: CASSQGSYEQYF. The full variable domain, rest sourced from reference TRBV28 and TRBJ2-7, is DVKVTQSSRYLVKRTGEKVFLECVQDMDHENMFWYRQDPGLGLRLIYFSYDVKMKEKGDIPEGYSVSREKKERFSLILESASTNQTSMYLCASSQGSYEQYFGPGTRLTVT.

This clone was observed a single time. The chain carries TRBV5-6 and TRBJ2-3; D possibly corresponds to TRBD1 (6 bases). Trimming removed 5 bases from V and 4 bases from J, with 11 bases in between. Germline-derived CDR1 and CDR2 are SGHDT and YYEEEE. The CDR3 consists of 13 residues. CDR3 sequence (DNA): TGTGCCAGCAGTTTTGCAGGGGCAGATACGCAGTATTTT. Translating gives CASSFAGADTQYF.

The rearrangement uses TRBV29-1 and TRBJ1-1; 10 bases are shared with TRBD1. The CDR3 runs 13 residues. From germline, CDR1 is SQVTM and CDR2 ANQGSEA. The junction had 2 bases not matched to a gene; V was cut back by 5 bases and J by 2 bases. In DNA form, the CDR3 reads TGCAGCGTTCAGACAGGGGGCAACACTGAAGCTTTCTTT. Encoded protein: CSVQTGGNTEAFF.

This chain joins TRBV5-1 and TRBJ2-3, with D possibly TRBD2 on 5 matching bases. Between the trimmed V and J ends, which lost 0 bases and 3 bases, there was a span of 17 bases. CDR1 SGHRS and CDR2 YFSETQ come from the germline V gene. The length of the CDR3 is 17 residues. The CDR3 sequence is CASSLDPPAAGTDTQYF. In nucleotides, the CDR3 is TGCGCCAGCAGCTTGGACCCCCCGGCCGCGGGTACAGATACGCAGTATTTT.

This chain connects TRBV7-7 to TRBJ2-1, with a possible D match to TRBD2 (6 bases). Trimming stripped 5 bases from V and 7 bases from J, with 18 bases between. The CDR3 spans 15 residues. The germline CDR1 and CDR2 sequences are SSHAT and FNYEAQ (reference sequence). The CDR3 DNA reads TGTGCCAGCAGCCCGCCTGGAGGGGCCGGTAATGAGCAGTTCTTC. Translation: CASSPPGGAGNEQFF.

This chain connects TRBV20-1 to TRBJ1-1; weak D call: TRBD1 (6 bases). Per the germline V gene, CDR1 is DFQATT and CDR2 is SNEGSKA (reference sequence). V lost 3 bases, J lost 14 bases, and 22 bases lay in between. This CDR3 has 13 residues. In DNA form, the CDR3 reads TGCAGTGCTAGTATGGGGACAAGCGGGGATCTCTTCTTT. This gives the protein CSASMGTSGDLFF.

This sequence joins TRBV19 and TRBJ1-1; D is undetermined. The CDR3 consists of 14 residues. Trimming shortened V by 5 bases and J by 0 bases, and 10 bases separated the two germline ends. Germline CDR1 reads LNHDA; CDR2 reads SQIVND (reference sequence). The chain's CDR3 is CASSPGLLNTEAFF. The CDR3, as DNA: TGTGCCAGTAGTCCAGGACTGTTGAACACTGAAGCTTTCTTT.

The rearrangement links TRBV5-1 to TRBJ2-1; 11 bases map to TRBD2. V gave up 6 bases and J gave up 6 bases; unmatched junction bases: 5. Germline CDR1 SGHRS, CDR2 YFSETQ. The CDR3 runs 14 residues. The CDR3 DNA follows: TGCGCCAGCAATGAACTAGCGGGGGTCAATGAGCAGTTCTTC. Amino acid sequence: CASNELAGVNEQFF. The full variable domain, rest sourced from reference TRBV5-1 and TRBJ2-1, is KAGVTQTPRYLIKTRGQQVTLSCSPISGHRSVSWYQQTPGQGLQFLFEYFSETQRNKGNFPGRFSGRQFSNSRSEMNVSTLELGDSALYLCASNELAGVNEQFFGPGTRLTVL.

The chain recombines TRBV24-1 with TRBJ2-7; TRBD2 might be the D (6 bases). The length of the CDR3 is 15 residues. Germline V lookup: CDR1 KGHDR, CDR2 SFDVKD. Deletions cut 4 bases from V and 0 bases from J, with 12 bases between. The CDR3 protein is CATSDARDPSYEQYF. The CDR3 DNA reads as TGTGCCACCAGTGACGCGCGGGACCCCTCCTACGAGCAGTACTTC.